A selection of T cell receptor beta chains follows, all from one sample in a study of T cell changes during pregnancy in multiple sclerosis. The assay was immunoSEQ multiplex PCR, and TCRdb's table has in-frame clones only and misses some. The table has some 110,000 clones, 80% to 95% seen once. The sample was peripheral blood, taken after pregnancy. These TCRs come from a female donor with multiple sclerosis, enrolled in a pregnancy study. The CDR3 runs from the conserved cysteine through the conserved F or W. A D gene is named only where the DNA matches it firmly. The size field is filled for only some rows; it gives once, few, many or a size class.

d_gene	j_gene	abundance	v_gene	CDR3aa	CDR3nt
NA	TRBJ2-3	NA	TRBV5-1	CASTRGDTQYF	TGCGCCAGCACCCGAGGGGATACGCAGTATTTT
NA	TRBJ2-6	NA	TRBV5-4	CASSPAALSGANVLTF	TGTGCCAGCAGTCCAGCGGCGCTCTCTGGGGCCAACGTCCTGACTTTC
NA	TRBJ1-2	NA	TRBV4-2	CASSQTPGNYGYTF	TGTGCCAGCAGCCAGACGCCAGGGAACTATGGCTACACCTTC
TRBD2	TRBJ2-7	NA	TRBV7-2	CASSPKTSGGAYEQYF	TGTGCCAGCAGCCCGAAGACTAGCGGGGGGGCCTACGAGCAGTACTTC
TRBD2	TRBJ2-5	NA	TRBV7-9	CASGEGVLAETQYF	TGTGCCAGCGGGGAGGGAGTTTTGGCGGAGACCCAGTACTTC
NA	TRBJ1-5	once	TRBV5-3	CARRVEPFQPQHF	TGTGCCAGAAGAGTGGAGCCCTTTCAGCCCCAGCATTTT
TRBD1	TRBJ1-5	NA	TRBV19	CASSTGQGSQPQHF	TGTGCCAGTAGTACCGGACAGGGCAGTCAGCCCCAGCATTTT
NA	TRBJ1-1	NA	TRBV14	CASRGRNTEAFF	TGTGCCAGCAGGGGGAGGAACACTGAAGCTTTCTTT
TRBD2	TRBJ2-2	once	TRBV10-3	CAISDSGLNTGELFF	TGTGCCATCAGTGATTCGGGACTAAACACCGGGGAGCTGTTTTTT
TRBD1	TRBJ2-7	NA	TRBV6-1	CASRDRGLGYEQYF	TGTGCCAGCAGGGACAGGGGCCTGGGATACGAGCAGTACTTC
TRBD1	TRBJ1-1	NA	TRBV29-1	CSVVLWTGATEAFF	TGCAGCGTTGTTTTATGGACAGGGGCCACTGAAGCTTTCTTT
NA	TRBJ1-5	NA	TRBV28	CASSLEGRGNQPQHF	TGTGCCAGCAGTTTGGAGGGAAGAGGCAATCAGCCCCAGCATTTT
NA	TRBJ1-1	NA	TRBV4-1	CASSQVTGLNTEAFF	TGCGCCAGCAGCCAGGTTACAGGACTGAACACTGAAGCTTTCTTT
NA	TRBJ1-6	NA	TRBV21-1	CAPPDRRKVGSPLHF	TGTGCCCCCCCGGACAGGCGAAAAGTGGGATCACCCCTCCACTTT
NA	TRBJ2-1	NA	TRBV5-1	CASSLGTRNNEQFF	TGCGCCAGCAGCTTGGGAACTAGGAACAATGAGCAGTTCTTC
TRBD2	TRBJ2-2	NA	TRBV28	CASTLAGVDTGELFF	TGTGCCAGCACACTAGCGGGAGTAGACACCGGGGAGCTGTTTTTT
NA	TRBJ1-6	NA	TRBV5-1	CASSNQQIRNSPLHF	TGCGCCAGCAGCAACCAACAGATAAGGAATTCACCCCTCCACTTT
NA	TRBJ1-1	few	TRBV27	CASMDSHTEAFF	TGTGCCAGCATGGACAGCCACACTGAAGCTTTCTTT
NA	TRBJ1-3	NA	TRBV6-1	CASYSGNTIYF	TGTGCCAGTTACTCTGGAAACACCATATATTTT
NA	TRBJ2-3	NA	TRBV30	CAWSKPSGTQYF	TGTGCCTGGAGTAAACCCTCGGGAACGCAGTATTTT
NA	TRBJ2-5	NA	TRBV7-2	CASSLENRRGLGETQYF	TGTGCCAGCAGCTTGGAGAACCGGAGGGGGCTAGGGGAGACCCAGTACTTC
NA	TRBJ2-6	NA	TRBV18	CASSPGLTSGANVLTF	TGTGCCAGCTCACCGGGCCTCACCTCTGGGGCCAACGTCCTGACTTTC
TRBD2	TRBJ2-3	NA	TRBV27	CASSFRTSGRWTDTQYF	TGTGCCAGCAGTTTTAGGACTAGCGGGAGGTGGACAGATACGCAGTATTTT
TRBD1	TRBJ2-5	NA	TRBV11-2	CASSLALGQGEETQYF	TGTGCCAGCAGCTTAGCCCTGGGACAGGGTGAGGAGACCCAGTACTTC
NA	TRBJ1-5	NA	TRBV19	CAMGQAYSNQPQHF	TGTGCCATGGGACAAGCCTATAGCAATCAGCCCCAGCATTTT
NA	TRBJ1-2	NA	TRBV27	CASGSGTNYGYTF	TGTGCCAGCGGTAGCGGGACTAACTATGGCTACACCTTC
TRBD2	TRBJ2-5	NA	TRBV25-1	CASSEGGAQETQYF	TGTGCCAGCAGTGAGGGAGGGGCCCAAGAGACCCAGTACTTC
NA	TRBJ2-2	NA	TRBV10-3	CAISPGTGELFF	TGTGCCATCAGTCCCGGCACCGGGGAGCTGTTTTTT
TRBD1	TRBJ1-2	NA	TRBV9	CASSAHDRGVMSYTF	TGTGCCAGCAGCGCTCATGACAGGGGAGTCATGAGCTACACCTTC
TRBD2	TRBJ2-5	once	TRBV7-2	CASSPSLAGAQETQYF	TGTGCCAGCAGCCCATCACTAGCGGGGGCCCAAGAGACCCAGTACTTC
NA	TRBJ2-5	NA	TRBV20-1	CSAGEETQYF	TGCAGTGCTGGGGAGGAGACCCAGTACTTC
TRBD1	TRBJ1-4	NA	TRBV4-1	CASSFTGTGNEKLFF	TGCGCCAGCAGTTTCACCGGGACAGGGAATGAAAAACTGTTTTTT
NA	TRBJ2-2	many	TRBV5-6	CASSYTRTGELFF	TGTGCCAGCAGCTACACTAGGACCGGGGAGCTGTTTTTT
NA	TRBJ2-2	NA	TRBV15	CATSREGLITGELFF	TGTGCCACCAGCAGAGAGGGGCTCATCACCGGGGAGCTGTTTTTT
TRBD1	TRBJ1-5	NA	TRBV7-8	CASSPTGGSYSNQPQHF	TGTGCCAGCAGCCCGACAGGGGGCTCCTATAGCAATCAGCCCCAGCATTTT
NA	TRBJ2-2	NA	TRBV10-2	CASRLASGAGELFF	TGCGCCAGCAGACTCGCATCAGGGGCCGGGGAGCTGTTTTTT
NA	TRBJ1-1	NA	TRBV4-1	CASRPTGTTEAFF	TGCGCCAGCAGGCCCACAGGTACCACTGAAGCTTTCTTT
NA	TRBJ1-4	NA	TRBV28	CASSRRGEKLFF	TGTGCCAGCAGTCGACGAGGTGAAAAACTGTTTTTT
NA	TRBJ2-3	NA	TRBV4-2	CASSPQDRDYPDTQYF	TGTGCCAGCAGCCCCCAGGACAGGGACTACCCAGATACGCAGTATTTT
TRBD2	TRBJ2-2	NA	TRBV5-1	CASTLRKGNSGGAASGELFF	TGCGCCAGCACCCTGAGGAAGGGAAACAGCGGGGGGGCCGCCAGCGGGGAGCTGTTTTTT
NA	TRBJ1-2	NA	TRBV6-5	CASSNRDTRALGYTF	TGTGCCAGCAGTAACCGGGACACCCGGGCCCTCGGCTACACCTTC
NA	TRBJ1-1	NA	TRBV15	CATSRGPGVNTEAFF	TGTGCCACCAGCAGGGGACCGGGAGTGAACACTGAAGCTTTCTTT
NA	TRBJ1-2	NA	TRBV30	CAWSTGPPYGYTF	TGTGCCTGGTCTACAGGTCCCCCATATGGCTACACCTTC
TRBD2	TRBJ2-1	NA	TRBV5-1	CASSFQLAGGPNEQFF	TGCGCCAGCAGCTTCCAACTAGCGGGAGGTCCTAATGAGCAGTTCTTC
NA	TRBJ1-2	NA	TRBV5-4	CASSSPIGSNYGYTF	TGTGCCAGCAGCTCCCCTATCGGGTCTAACTATGGCTACACCTTC
TRBD1	TRBJ1-5	NA	TRBV15	CATPRGQGRDQPQHF	TGTGCCACCCCGAGGGGACAGGGGCGCGATCAGCCCCAGCATTTT
NA	TRBJ1-1	NA	TRBV18	CASSPREGMVVPGTEAFF	TGTGCCAGCTCACCACGAGAGGGAATGGTGGTACCGGGCACTGAAGCTTTCTTT
NA	TRBJ1-2	NA	TRBV21-1	CASSKMEGLSNYGYTF	TGTGCCAGCAGCAAAATGGAGGGACTGTCTAACTATGGCTACACCTTC